This T cell receptor beta chain emerged from a study of radiotherapy plus CTLA-4 blockade in lung cancer (dated by TCRdb to 2017 to 2018). Context from the whole study: Objective responses were observed in approximately 19% of enrolled patients, and disease control was achieved in 31%. The study at large found these results: After treatment with radiotherapy and ipilimumab, TCR clones that came from tumors expanded in the peripheral blood. The strongest predictors of response were reported to be early dynamic shifts in blood T cell clones along with a rise in serum interferon-beta following radiation.

Libraries came from the immunoSEQ multiplex PCR assay. TCRdb stores this immuneACCESS table with in-frame sequences only. Part of the clones is absent; in the studies checked, under half of the shortfall reflects unresolved V genes, and no reason is known for the rest. This sample has approximately 100,000 clones in its table, and under 90% of those were observed once. Together, the top ten hold 2.4% of the sample. In this study, focal radiation therapy paired with CTLA-4 blockade (ipilimumab) was tested in patients who had chemo-refractory metastatic non-small-cell lung cancer. CDR3 length: 13 amino acids, cysteine to phenylalanine. The entry retains the CDR3 DNA only, 39 bases that are in frame from base 1. The junction shows trimming of 5 bases on V and 4 bases on J, plus 6 bases between the germline ends. CDR1 SGHVS and CDR2 FNYEAQ were looked up in the germline V gene. Concerning this clone itself: Its binding antigen is unknown. Per-base qualities were not stored, and no clone one base away is much larger.

The chain employs TRBV7-6 and TRBJ1-6, with the D gene call left open. The clonotype was recovered from a human donor with non-small cell lung cancer that progressed on radiotherapy plus ipilimumab. Some clones in this sample may be carry-over from other donors' samples. The material sequenced was peripheral blood, taken from a patient treated with radiotherapy plus ipilimumab. The nucleotides read TGTGCCAGCAGCGCGATTTATAATTCACCCCTCCACTTT. Translation gives CASSAIYNSPLHF.